The 8 T cell receptor beta chains below come from one sample, sequenced in a study of blood T cell repertoires in COVID-19. TCRdb's table, derived via immunoSEQ multiplex PCR, lists solely in-frame clones and lacks some. The data show about 200,000 clones, with 84% seen just once and roughly 3.2% held by the top ten. Input material: PBMCs or T cells enriched from blood (not recorded which). The receptors shown here come from a woman aged 25 to 39 who had been exposed to COVID-19.

With respect to this clone: At one boundary the junction diverges from the germline segment, which might be a read error. The chain couples TRBV5-1 to TRBJ1-2, with 8 positions matching TRBD1. CDR3 length equals 15 residues. CDR1 and CDR2 from the germline V gene are SGHRS and YFSETQ. The CDR3 loop reads CASSDLTGVNHGYTF. In DNA form, the CDR3 reads TGCGCCAGCAGCGACTTGACAGGGGTTAACCATGGCTACACCTTC.

Here the CDR3 DNA reads TGTGCCAGCAGTTACGGGGCGCCCCAGCATTTT. Protein: CASSYGAPQHF. This chain links TRBV6-2 or TRBV6-3 with TRBJ1-5; TRBD1 is a possible D gene (5 bases). The CDR3 contains 11 residues. Trimming cost V 2 bases and J 9 bases, with 5 bases left between them. The V gene's germline CDR1 is MNHEY and CDR2 SVGEGT.

The rearrangement joins TRBV14 to TRBJ2-7; TRBD1 matches 9 bases. This CDR3 has 15 amino acids. Germline V gives CDR1 SGHDN, CDR2 FVKESK. J was trimmed by 1 base and V by 4 bases; bases with no gene match: 5. CDR3 bases: TGTGCCAGCAGCCCGACAGGGGGTTCGTCCTACGAGCAGTACTTC. Translated, it gives CASSPTGGSSYEQYF.

This chain joins TRBV10-3 and TRBJ2-7; 8 bases map to TRBD1. The CDR3 is made up of 14 amino acids. V trimming: 6 bases; J trimming: 3 bases; junction bases outside the gene matches: 7. CDR1 and CDR2 (germline): ENHRY, SYGVKD. The CDR3 DNA is TGTGCCATCAGCTCCAGGGGACAGGACTACGAGCAGTACTTC. This translates into CAISSRGQDYEQYF.

V is TRBV5-1 and J is TRBJ1-2; no firm D call. The V gene lost 2 bases and the J gene lost 3 bases, with 8 bases spanning the gap. CDR3 size: 13 residues. CDR1 SGHRS and CDR2 YFSETQ come from the germline V gene. The CDR3 reads CASSFYSDYGYTF. For the CDR3, the DNA is TGCGCCAGCAGCTTTTATAGCGACTATGGCTACACCTTC.

This rearrangement joins TRBV5-1 to TRBJ2-1; 11 nucleotides match TRBD2. The germline CDR1 and CDR2 sequences are SGHRS and YFSETQ. The CDR3 totals 14 residues. V was pared by 4 bases and J by 4 bases, with 1 base of the junction left unmatched. The CDR3 sequence: CASSGTSGYNEQFF. The CDR3 coding sequence is TGCGCCAGCAGCGGGACTAGCGGATACAATGAGCAGTTCTTC.

This clone was picked up one time. The chain joins TRBV20-1 to TRBJ1-1; TRBD1 aligns across 8 bases. The germline V gene has CDR1 DFQATT and CDR2 SNEGSKA (reference sequence). This CDR3 is built from 13 residues. V shed 3 bases, J shed 4 bases, and the junction held 4 bases outside the gene matches. As DNA, the CDR3 is TGCAGTGCTAGTGGGACAGGAGGCACTGAAGCTTTCTTT. It is translated as CSASGTGGTEAFF.

The chain carries TRBV9 and TRBJ2-7; 7 bases align to TRBD1. The CDR3 sequence is 14 residues long. The germline V gene encodes CDR1 SGDLS and CDR2 YYNGEE. The V gene end was trimmed by 4 bases and the J gene end by 0 bases; junction bases not matched to a gene: 4. The CDR3 region is CASSTGAGSYEQYF. The CDR3 coding sequence is TGTGCCAGCAGCACAGGGGCGGGCTCCTACGAGCAGTACTTC.